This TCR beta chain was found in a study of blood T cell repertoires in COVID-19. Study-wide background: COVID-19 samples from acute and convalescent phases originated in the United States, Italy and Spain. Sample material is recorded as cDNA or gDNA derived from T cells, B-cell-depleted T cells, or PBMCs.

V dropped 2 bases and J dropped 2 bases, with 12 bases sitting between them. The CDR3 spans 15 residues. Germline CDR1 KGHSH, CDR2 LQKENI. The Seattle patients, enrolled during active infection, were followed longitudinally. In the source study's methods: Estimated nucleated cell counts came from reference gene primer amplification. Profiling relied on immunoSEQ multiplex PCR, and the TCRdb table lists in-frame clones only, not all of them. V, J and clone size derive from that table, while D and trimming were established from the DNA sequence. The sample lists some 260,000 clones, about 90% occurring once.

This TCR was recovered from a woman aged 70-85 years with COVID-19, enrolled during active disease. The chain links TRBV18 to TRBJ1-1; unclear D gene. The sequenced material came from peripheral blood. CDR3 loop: CASSPVGRTNTEAFF. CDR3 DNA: TGTGCCAGCTCACCAGTCGGGCGGACTAACACTGAAGCTTTCTTT.